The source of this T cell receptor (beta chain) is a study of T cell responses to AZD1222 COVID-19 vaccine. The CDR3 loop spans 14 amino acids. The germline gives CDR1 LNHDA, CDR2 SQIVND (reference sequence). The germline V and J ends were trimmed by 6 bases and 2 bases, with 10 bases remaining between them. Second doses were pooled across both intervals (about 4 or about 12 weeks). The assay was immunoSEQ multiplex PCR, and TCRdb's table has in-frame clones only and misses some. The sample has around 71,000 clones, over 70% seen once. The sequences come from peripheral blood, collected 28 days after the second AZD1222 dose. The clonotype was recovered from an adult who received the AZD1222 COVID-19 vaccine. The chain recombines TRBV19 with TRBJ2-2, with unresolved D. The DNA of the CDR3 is TGTGCCAGTAGAGAGGTGGGAAACACCGGGGAGCTGTTTTTT. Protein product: CASREVGNTGELFF.